A selection of T cell receptor beta chains follows, all from one sample in a study of blood T cell repertoires in COVID-19. The data were produced by immunoSEQ multiplex PCR, yet TCRdb's version contains in-frame clones alone and is incomplete. The data show about 290,000 clones, 80% to 90% seen once. The source material was peripheral blood. Receptor source: a man aged 35 to 55 with acute or convalescent COVID-19. The CDR3 runs from the conserved cysteine through the conserved F or W. A D gene is named only where the DNA matches it firmly. Expanded clones get a size class; other rows say once, few or many, or leave the size out.

d_gene	v_gene	abundance	j_gene	CDR3aa	CDR3nt
.	TRBV30	.	TRBJ1-3	CAWSVYLRSDTIYF	TGTGCCTGGAGTGTATACCTACGGTCCGACACCATATATTTT
.	TRBV6-5	.	TRBJ2-7	CASRRGRSSYEQYF	TGTGCCAGCAGGCGGGGCCGCAGCTCCTACGAGCAGTACTTC
.	TRBV7-8	.	TRBJ1-1	CASSLRQNTEAFF	TGTGCCAGCAGCTTGAGGCAGAACACTGAAGCTTTCTTT
.	TRBV30	.	TRBJ2-7	CAGGGGKVYEQYF	TGTGCCGGCGGTGGAGGGAAAGTCTACGAGCAGTACTTC
.	TRBV6-5	medium-sized	TRBJ1-1	CASKMFPRTEAFF	TGTGCCAGCAAGATGTTCCCGAGGACTGAAGCTTTCTTT
.	TRBV27	.	TRBJ1-5	CASGIGSQPQHF	TGTGCCAGCGGGATCGGGAGTCAGCCCCAGCATTTT
.	TRBV5-1	.	TRBJ1-2	CASSLEVGRGGYTF	TGCGCCAGCAGCTTGGAGGTGGGGAGAGGAGGCTACACCTTC
.	TRBV12-5	.	TRBJ1-4	CASGFLDRLGEKLFF	TGTGCTAGTGGTTTCCTTGACAGGTTGGGTGAAAAACTGTTTTTT
.	TRBV2	.	TRBJ1-1	CASKEAKPMNTEAFF	TGTGCCAGCAAGGAAGCAAAGCCAATGAACACTGAAGCTTTCTTT
.	TRBV7-2	.	TRBJ1-4	CASSLGWTANEKLFF	TGTGCCAGCAGCTTAGGGTGGACAGCGAATGAAAAACTGTTTTTT
.	TRBV21-1	.	TRBJ1-1	CASSKGGAGEAFF	TGTGCCAGCAGCAAGGGAGGGGCGGGTGAAGCTTTCTTT
.	TRBV5-5	.	TRBJ2-7	CASTPDSYYEQYF	TGTGCCAGCACCCCGGACAGCTACTACGAGCAGTACTTC
TRBD1	TRBV27	.	TRBJ2-7	CASSSDQGVYEQYF	TGTGCCAGCAGTTCAGATCAGGGGGTGTACGAGCAGTACTTC
.	TRBV10-3	once	TRBJ2-1	CAISEGEGRGVAEQFF	TGTGCCATCAGTGAAGGGGAGGGCAGGGGAGTAGCTGAGCAGTTCTTC
.	TRBV12-3/TRBV12-4	once	TRBJ1-3	CASSSYLSTIYF	TGTGCCAGCAGTTCATATCTTAGCACCATATATTTT
.	TRBV5-1	.	TRBJ2-3	CASSLRHPGTQYF	TGCGCCAGCAGCTTGAGGCATCCCGGGACGCAGTATTTT
.	TRBV6-5	.	TRBJ2-1	CASSYRWAGSYNEQFF	TGTGCCAGCAGTTACCGGTGGGCGGGCTCCTACAATGAGCAGTTCTTC
TRBD1	TRBV2	.	TRBJ1-1	CASSGQGNTEAFF	TGTGCCAGCAGTGGACAGGGGAACACTGAAGCTTTCTTT
.	TRBV5-1	.	TRBJ1-1	CASSSSGGPMNTEAFF	TGCGCCAGCAGCTCCTCCGGGGGACCTATGAACACTGAAGCTTTCTTT
TRBD1	TRBV3-1/TRBV3-2	few	TRBJ2-3	CASSPTGVDTQYF	TGTGCCAGCAGCCCCACAGGGGTCGATACGCAGTATTTT
.	TRBV30	once	TRBJ2-7	CAWSTAYEQYF	TGTGCCTGGAGTACGGCCTACGAGCAGTACTTC
.	TRBV6-6	.	TRBJ1-2	CASSSHPQGLGGYTF	TGTGCCAGCAGTTCCCACCCACAGGGTTTGGGGGGCTACACCTTC
TRBD2	TRBV2	.	TRBJ2-3	CAGKLAGGTDTQYF	TGTGCCGGCAAACTAGCGGGGGGGACAGATACGCAGTATTTT
.	TRBV7-2	.	TRBJ2-1	CASSSQGREQFF	TGTGCCAGCAGTTCACAGGGACGGGAGCAGTTCTTC
.	TRBV6-5	.	TRBJ2-6	CASSSGYSGANVLTF	TGTGCCAGCAGTTCAGGTTACTCTGGGGCCAACGTCCTGACTTTC
.	TRBV7-9	.	TRBJ2-7	CASSPWDNSHEQYF	TGTGCCAGCAGCCCTTGGGACAATAGCCACGAGCAGTACTTC
TRBD1	TRBV6-1	.	TRBJ1-6	CASSERDRDPGPLHF	TGTGCCAGCAGTGAGAGGGACAGGGACCCGGGGCCCCTCCACTTT
.	TRBV6-5	.	TRBJ1-6	CASSYRGSYNSPLHF	TGTGCCAGCAGTTACAGGGGGTCCTATAATTCACCCCTCCACTTT
.	TRBV11-2	.	TRBJ1-4	CASGPSGANEKLFF	TGTGCCAGCGGACCCTCGGGAGCTAATGAAAAACTGTTTTTT
TRBD1	TRBV5-4	.	TRBJ1-6	CASTRGQGQGNSPLHF	TGTGCCAGCACCAGGGGGCAGGGCCAGGGGAATTCACCCCTCCACTTT
TRBD1	TRBV9	.	TRBJ1-4	CASGREQGTEKLFF	TGTGCCAGCGGACGGGAACAGGGGACGGAAAAACTGTTTTTT
.	TRBV5-1	.	TRBJ1-4	CASKDMGGGEKLFF	TGCGCCAGCAAAGATATGGGAGGCGGTGAAAAACTGTTTTTT
.	TRBV10-1	.	TRBJ2-3	CASSGLSSTDTQYF	TGCGCCAGCAGTGGGCTTTCTAGCACAGATACGCAGTATTTT
TRBD1	TRBV5-1	.	TRBJ2-7	CASSLAGQGASYEQYF	TGCGCCAGCAGCTTGGCTGGACAGGGGGCATCCTACGAGCAGTACTTC
.	TRBV6-5	once	TRBJ2-7	CASSSPTTYEQYF	TGTGCCAGCAGTAGCCCTACCACCTACGAGCAGTACTTC
.	TRBV24-1	.	TRBJ1-5	CATSEQGNQPQHF	TGTGCCACCAGTGAACAGGGCAATCAGCCCCAGCATTTT
.	TRBV2	.	TRBJ2-2	CASSPSPGELFF	TGTGCCAGCAGTCCTAGCCCCGGGGAGCTGTTTTTT
.	TRBV30	.	TRBJ1-4	CAWNRRAPGGEKLFF	TGTGCCTGGAATCGTAGGGCCCCCGGAGGGGAAAAACTGTTTTTT
.	TRBV11-2	.	TRBJ1-1	CASSEAAGGLNTEAFF	TGTGCCAGCAGCGAAGCGGCGGGGGGACTGAACACTGAAGCTTTCTTT
TRBD1	TRBV9	.	TRBJ1-2	CASSATGGDYGYTF	TGTGCCAGCAGCGCGACAGGGGGCGACTATGGCTACACCTTC
TRBD2	TRBV6-6	.	TRBJ2-1	CASSYPHSGGGEQFF	TGTGCCAGCAGTTACCCACATAGCGGGGGTGGTGAGCAGTTCTTC
TRBD1	TRBV6-5	.	TRBJ1-1	CASLQGEDTEAFF	TGTGCCAGCCTACAGGGGGAGGACACTGAAGCTTTCTTT
.	TRBV21-1	.	TRBJ2-2	CASTRFTGELFF	TGTGCCAGCACCAGGTTCACCGGGGAGCTGTTTTTT
.	TRBV5-1	.	TRBJ1-1	CASSLQGPENTEAFF	TGCGCCAGCAGCCTACAGGGCCCCGAGAACACTGAAGCTTTCTTT
.	TRBV5-1	.	TRBJ1-1	CASSFRGEAEAFF	TGCGCCAGCAGCTTCAGGGGTGAGGCTGAAGCTTTCTTT
TRBD2	TRBV5-1	once	TRBJ2-1	CASSPGLAGGPGEQFF	TGCGCCAGCAGCCCTGGACTAGCGGGGGGGCCGGGTGAGCAGTTCTTC
.	TRBV12-5	few	TRBJ2-3	CASAPKYAASFPDTQYF	TGTGCTAGTGCCCCAAAGTACGCAGCGTCGTTTCCAGATACGCAGTATTTT
.	TRBV15	.	TRBJ1-2	CATSRDREGYGYTF	TGTGCCACCAGCAGAGACAGGGAGGGGTATGGCTACACCTTC
.	TRBV5-1	.	TRBJ2-7	CASSLYREYEQYF	TGCGCCAGCAGCTTGTACCGTGAGTACGAGCAGTACTTC
TRBD1	TRBV11-3	.	TRBJ2-7	CASSLSGGDFYEQYF	TGTGCCAGCAGCTTATCAGGGGGTGATTTCTACGAGCAGTACTTC
.	TRBV4-2	once	TRBJ1-1	CASSPPTENTEAFF	TGTGCCAGCAGCCCACCTACAGAGAACACTGAAGCTTTCTTT
.	TRBV12-3/TRBV12-4	.	TRBJ2-1	CASSPYPTRRQFF	TGTGCCAGCAGTCCCTATCCTACTCGCCGGCAGTTCTTC
.	TRBV5-1	.	TRBJ2-6	CASSLEQEGANVLTF	TGCGCCAGCAGCTTGGAACAGGAAGGGGCCAACGTCCTGACTTTC